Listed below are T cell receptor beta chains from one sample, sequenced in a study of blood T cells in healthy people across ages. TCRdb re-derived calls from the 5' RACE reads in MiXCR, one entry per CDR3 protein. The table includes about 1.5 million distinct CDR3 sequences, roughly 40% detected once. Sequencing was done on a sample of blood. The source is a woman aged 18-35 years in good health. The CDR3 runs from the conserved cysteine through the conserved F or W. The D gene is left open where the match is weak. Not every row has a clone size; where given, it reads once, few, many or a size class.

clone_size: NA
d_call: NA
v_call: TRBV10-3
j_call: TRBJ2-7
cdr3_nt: TGTGCCATCAGTCCTGACAGCCGCAATGAGCAGTACTTC
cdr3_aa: CAISPDSRNEQYF

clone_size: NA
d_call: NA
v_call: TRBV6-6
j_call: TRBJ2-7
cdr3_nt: TGTGCCAGCAGTTCTAGGGACGGCCAGGCCAGGGAGCAGTACTTC
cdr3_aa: CASSSRDGQAREQYF

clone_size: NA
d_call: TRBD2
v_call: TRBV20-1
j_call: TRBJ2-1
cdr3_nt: TGCAGTGCTACCGGGACTAGCGGCAACTCCTACAATGAGCAGTTCTTC
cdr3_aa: CSATGTSGNSYNEQFF

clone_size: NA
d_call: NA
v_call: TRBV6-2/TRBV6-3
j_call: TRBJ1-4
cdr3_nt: TGTGCCAGCAGTTACACCCCGGCGGGGGCTAATGAAAAACTGTTTTTT
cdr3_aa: CASSYTPAGANEKLFF

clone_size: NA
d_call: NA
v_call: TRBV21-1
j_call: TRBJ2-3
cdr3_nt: TGTGCCAGCAGCATGGGACTAGCGGGAGTGGATACGCAGTATTTT
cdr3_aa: CASSMGLAGVDTQYF

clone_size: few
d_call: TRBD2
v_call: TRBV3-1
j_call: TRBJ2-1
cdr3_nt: TGTGCCAGCAGCCAAGATAAAGGGACTAGCGGCCACAATGAGCAGTTCTTC
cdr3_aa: CASSQDKGTSGHNEQFF

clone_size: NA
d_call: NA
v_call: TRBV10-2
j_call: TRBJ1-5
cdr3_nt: TGCGCCGGCAGGGTCAACTTCCAGCCCCAGCATTTT
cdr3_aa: CAGRVNFQPQHF

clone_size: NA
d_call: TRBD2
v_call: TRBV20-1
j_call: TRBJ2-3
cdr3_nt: TGCAGTGCTAGAGGGACTAGCAGAACAGATACGCAGTATTTT
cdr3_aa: CSARGTSRTDTQYF

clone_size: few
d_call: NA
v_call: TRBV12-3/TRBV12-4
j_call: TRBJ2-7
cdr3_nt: TGTGCCAGCAGTCCTAGGGGGGGGGGAAGCTCCTACGAGCAGTACTTC
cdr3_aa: CASSPRGGGSSYEQYF

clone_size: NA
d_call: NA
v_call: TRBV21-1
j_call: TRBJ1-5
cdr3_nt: TGTGCCAGCAGCCATGGGGCAGCGTGCCATCAGCCCCAGCATTTT
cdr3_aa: CASSHGAACHQPQHF

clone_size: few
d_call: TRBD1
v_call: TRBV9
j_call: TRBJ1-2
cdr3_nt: TGTGCCAGCAGCGTACAAACGGACAGGGGGCCCGCCAGCCTTGAAGGTGGCTACACCTTC
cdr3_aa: CASSVQTDRGPASLEGGYTF

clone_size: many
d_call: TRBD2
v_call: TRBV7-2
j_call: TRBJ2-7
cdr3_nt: TGTGCCAGCAGCACGACTAGCGGGACGTATAGCTCCTACGAGCAGTACTTC
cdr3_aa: CASSTTSGTYSSYEQYF

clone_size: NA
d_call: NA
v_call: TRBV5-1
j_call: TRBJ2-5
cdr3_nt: TGCGCCAGCAGCCCCCTGGGGACAGAGACCCAGTACTTC
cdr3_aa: CASSPLGTETQYF

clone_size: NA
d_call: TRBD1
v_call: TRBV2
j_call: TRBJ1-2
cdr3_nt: TGTGCCAGCACCGGGACAGGGGTAAACTATGGCTACACCTTC
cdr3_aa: CASTGTGVNYGYTF

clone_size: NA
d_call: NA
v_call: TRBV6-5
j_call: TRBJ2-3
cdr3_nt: TGTGCCAGCAGTTCCGGGGCAGGCGGGATCGGGCGCACAGATACGCAGTATTTT
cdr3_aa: CASSSGAGGIGRTDTQYF

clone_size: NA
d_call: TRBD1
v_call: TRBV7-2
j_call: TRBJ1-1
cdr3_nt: TGTGCCAGCAGCATCCGACAGGGGGTGAACACTGAAGCTTTCTTT
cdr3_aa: CASSIRQGVNTEAFF

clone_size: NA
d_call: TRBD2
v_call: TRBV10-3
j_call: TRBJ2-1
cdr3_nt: TGTGCCATCAGTGAGTCGATCCGCGGGGGGTCAGGCAATGAGCAGTTCTTC
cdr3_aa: CAISESIRGGSGNEQFF

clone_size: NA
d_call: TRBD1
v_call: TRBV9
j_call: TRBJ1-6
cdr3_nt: TGTGCCAGCAGCGGCCGACAGGGCACCGAGTTGGATTCACCCCTCCACTTT
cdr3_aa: CASSGRQGTELDSPLHF